This is a list of T cell receptor beta chains from one sample in a study of blood T cells in healthy people across ages. TCRdb re-called the 5' RACE reads with MiXCR, one entry per CDR3 protein. In the table there are around 900,000 distinct CDR3 sequences, 29% of which are singletons. The sequencing input was blood. Source of these receptors: a woman older than 75 in good health. The CDR3 runs from the conserved cysteine through the conserved F or W. D genes are given only for firm matches. Only part of the rows carry a size: once, few, many, or a class if the clone is expanded.

clone_size,v_call,d_call,j_call,cdr3_aa,cdr3_nt
many,TRBV7-9,TRBD2,TRBJ2-1,CASSPGLAGGIYNEQFF,TGTGCCAGCAGCCCCGGACTAGCGGGGGGTATCTACAATGAGCAGTTCTTC
-,TRBV7-9,-,TRBJ1-4,CASSLLIRADFEADEKLFF,TGTGCCAGCAGCTTATTGATCAGGGCCGACTTCGAGGCGGATGAAAAACTGTTTTTT
many,TRBV2,-,TRBJ2-6,CASSEVNVLTF,TGTGCCAGCAGTGAAGTCAACGTCCTGACTTTC
-,TRBV20-1,TRBD1,TRBJ2-7,CSAQGQVFSYEQYF,TGCAGTGCTCAGGGACAGGTTTTTTCCTACGAGCAGTACTTC
many,TRBV7-2,-,TRBJ1-6,CASSRGGSYNSPLHF,TGTGCCAGCAGCCGCGGGGGTTCATATAATTCACCCCTCCACTTT
once,TRBV20-1,TRBD1,TRBJ1-6,CSASRRQGNSPRHF,TGCAGTGCTAGTAGAAGACAGGGGAACTCACCCCGCCACTTT
many,TRBV9,TRBD1,TRBJ1-4,CASSPGQGREKLFF,TGTGCCAGCAGTCCGGGACAGGGGAGAGAGAAACTGTTTTTT
-,TRBV4-1,TRBD2,TRBJ2-1,CASSQDDSGGWNEQFF,TGCGCCAGCAGCCAAGATGACAGCGGGGGCTGGAATGAGCAGTTCTTC
many,TRBV6-5,-,TRBJ2-1,CASKTGSLSYNEQFF,TGTGCCAGCAAGACCGGCTCCCTCTCCTACAATGAGCAGTTCTTC
many,TRBV18,TRBD2,TRBJ2-3,CASSPGTSGDTDTQYF,TGTGCCAGCTCACCAGGGACTAGCGGGGACACAGATACGCAGTATTTT
-,TRBV12-3/TRBV12-4,TRBD2,TRBJ2-4,CASSLGLAGGEAQYF,TGTGCCAGCAGTTTGGGGCTAGCGGGGGGAGAGGCCCAGTACTTC